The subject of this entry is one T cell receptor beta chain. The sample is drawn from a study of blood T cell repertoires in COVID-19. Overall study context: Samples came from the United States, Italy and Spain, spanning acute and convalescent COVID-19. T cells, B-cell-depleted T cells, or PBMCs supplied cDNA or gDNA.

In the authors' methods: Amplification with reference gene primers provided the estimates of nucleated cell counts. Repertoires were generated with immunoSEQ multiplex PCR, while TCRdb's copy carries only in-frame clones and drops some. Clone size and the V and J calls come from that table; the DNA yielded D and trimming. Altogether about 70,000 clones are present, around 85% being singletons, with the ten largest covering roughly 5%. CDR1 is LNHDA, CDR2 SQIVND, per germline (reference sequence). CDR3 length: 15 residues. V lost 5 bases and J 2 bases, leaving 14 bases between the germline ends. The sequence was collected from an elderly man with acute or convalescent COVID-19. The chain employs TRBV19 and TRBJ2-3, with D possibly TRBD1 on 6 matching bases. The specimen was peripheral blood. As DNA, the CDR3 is TGTGCCAGTAGTCTTACTGGGACAACCACAGATACGCAGTATTTT. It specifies CASSLTGTTTDTQYF. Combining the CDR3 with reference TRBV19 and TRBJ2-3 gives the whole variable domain DGGITQSPKYLFRKEGQNVTLSCEQNLNHDAMYWYRQDPGQGLRLIYYSQIVNDFQKGDIAEGYSVSREKKESFPLTVTSAQKNPTAFYLCASSLTGTTTDTQYFGPGTRLTVL.